This passage covers 18 T cell receptor beta chains from one sample sequenced in a study of stem cell transplantation in POMP-related autoinflammatory disease (dated by TCRdb to 2020 to 2023). Library preparation was by the immunoSEQ multiplex PCR assay. TCRdb carries this immuneACCESS record with in-frame sequences only. Its versions omit some clonotypes, under half of them owing to an unresolved V gene in the studies checked, with the rest unexplained. In this sample the table shows about 32,000 clones, 85% to 90% of which occur a single time. Of the sample, 0.6% to 0.75% is held by the ten largest clones. The time point label on this specimen signifies: before hematopoietic stem cell transplant. The source material was CD4+ T cells from PBMCs, sampled before stem cell transplantation. These receptors originate from a human donor with POMP-related autoinflammation and immune dysregulation (PRAID).

The chain recombines TRBV10-3 with TRBJ1-1; 9 nucleotides agree with TRBD1. CDR1 and CDR2 (germline): ENHRY, SYGVKD. The CDR3 sequence is 15 residues long. With 4 bases clipped from V and 2 bases from J, the junction kept 5 bases outside the gene matches. CDR3 sequence: CAISASTGGNTEAFF. In DNA, the CDR3 is TGTGCCATCAGTGCCAGCACAGGGGGCAACACTGAAGCTTTCTTT.

This rearrangement joins TRBV7-2 to TRBJ2-3, with D possibly being TRBD1 or TRBD2 (5 bases each). Germline loops: CDR1 SGHTA, CDR2 FQGNSA. The CDR3 has 15 amino acids. Trimming shortened V by 5 bases and J by 2 bases, and 14 bases separated the two germline ends. Here the CDR3 reads CASSKHPGTTDTQYF. DNA for the CDR3: TGTGCCAGCAGCAAACACCCAGGGACCACAGATACGCAGTATTTT.

CDR3 sequence (DNA): TGTGCCAGCAGCGTAGGGGGCCCCTCTGGGGCCAACGTCCTGACTTTC. It codes for CASSVGGPSGANVLTF. The rearrangement links TRBV9 to TRBJ2-6, with D possibly being TRBD1 (5 bases). The CDR3 consists of 16 residues. Germline V gene data show CDR1 as SGDLS and CDR2 as YYNGEE. The germline V and J ends were trimmed by 0 bases and 0 bases, with 7 bases remaining between them.

This clone appeared once. The chain joins TRBV25-1 to TRBJ2-1, with D tentatively TRBD1 (5 bases). Germline V gene sequence: CDR1 MGHDK, CDR2 SYGVNS. Trimming removed 3 bases at V and 11 bases at J, with 14 bases between. This CDR3 spans 13 amino acids. CDR3 sequence reads: CASSEGRSGQQFF. CDR3 DNA: TGTGCCAGCAGTGAGGGGCGGTCAGGGCAGCAGTTCTTC.

This clone was observed a handful of times. The rearrangement uses TRBV2 and TRBJ2-7; the D gene could be TRBD1 or TRBD2 (6 bases each). Germline V gene lookup returns CDR1 SNHLY and CDR2 FYNNEI. V gave up 7 bases and J gave up 2 bases, with 12 bases separating them. CDR3 length: 13 amino acids. For the CDR3, the DNA is TGTGCCAGCAACGTCGGGGGCACCTACGAGCAGTACTTC. It specifies CASNVGGTYEQYF.

The chain is built from TRBV2 and TRBJ2-1, with a weak D call TRBD2 (6 bases). Trimming took 7 bases from V and 4 from J, leaving 11 bases between them. Germline loops: CDR1 SNHLY, CDR2 FYNNEI. This CDR3 contains 13 residues. The CDR3 region has the DNA TGTGCCAGCACCCCAGGAGGGTACAATGAGCAGTTCTTC. Its translation: CASTPGGYNEQFF.

This chain links TRBV2 with TRBJ2-4, with 7 bases that match TRBD2. The trim removed 0 bases at V and 0 bases at J, leaving 5 bases unmatched. This CDR3 has 17 residues. CDR1 is SNHLY and CDR2 is FYNNEI in the germline V gene. The CDR3 spells CASSEASPGGAKNIQYF. The CDR3 nucleotides are TGTGCCAGCAGTGAAGCTTCCCCGGGGGGAGCCAAAAACATTCAGTACTTC.

This clone was found once. The chain uses TRBV5-1 and TRBJ1-4; D perhaps matches TRBD1 (6 bases). The V gene lost 0 bases and the J gene lost 0 bases, with 9 bases spanning the gap. This CDR3 comprises 16 residues. Germline CDR1 is SGHRS and CDR2 is YFSETQ. The CDR3: CASSLGTVATNEKLFF. As DNA, the CDR3 is TGCGCCAGCAGCTTGGGGACAGTAGCAACTAATGAAAAACTGTTTTTT.

This chain joins TRBV15 and TRBJ1-5; D possibly corresponds to TRBD1 (5 bases). Per germline, CDR1 LNHNV and CDR2 YYDKDF (reference sequence). The CDR3 sequence is 18 residues long. V was cut by 0 bases and J by 0 bases, with 15 bases left in between. CDR3 nucleotides: TGTGCCACCAGCAGAGACTTAACGCGGGGCTATAGCAATCAGCCCCAGCATTTT. Translation: CATSRDLTRGYSNQPQHF.

The table lists this clone with a count of one. The rearrangement uses TRBV18 and TRBJ2-2; 8 bases line up with TRBD2. The V gene's germline CDR1 is KGHSH and CDR2 LQKENI. The V segment lost 4 bases and the J segment 3 bases; nucleotides outside the gene matches: 7. The CDR3 extends over 16 amino acids. CDR3 DNA: TGTGCCAGCTCACAAAGGGCAGCGGGGGACACCGGGGAGCTGTTTTTT. Amino acids: CASSQRAAGDTGELFF.

The V and J genes are TRBV7-2 and TRBJ2-7, with D perhaps TRBD2 (5 bases). CDR3 size: 14 residues. Germline V gene data show CDR1 as SGHTA and CDR2 as FQGNSA. The V gene lost 3 bases and the J gene lost 2 bases, with 11 bases spanning the gap. CDR3 sequence reads: CASSFGRETYEQYF. CDR3 nucleotide sequence: TGTGCCAGCAGCTTTGGCCGGGAAACCTACGAGCAGTACTTC.

The sample holds one count of this clone. The genes are TRBV10-3 and TRBJ1-5; no clear D gene. Trimming removed 0 bases at V and 4 bases at J, with 10 bases between. This CDR3 comprises 15 residues. Germline lookup yields CDR1 ENHRY and CDR2 SYGVKD. CDR3 DNA: TGTGCCATCAGTGAGTCCTGGACCTTGAATCAGCCCCAGCATTTT. This sequence encodes CAISESWTLNQPQHF.

This clone came up once. The chain is built from TRBV5-4 and TRBJ1-5, with 8 bases identical to TRBD1. The CDR3 is 15 residues long. Germline V gene data show CDR1 as SGHNT and CDR2 as YYREEE (reference sequence). V trimming: 2 bases; J trimming: 7 bases; junction bases outside the gene matches: 8. The DNA for the CDR3 is TGTGCCAGCAGCTTAAATACAGGGGGAAAACAGCCCCAGCATTTT. This sequence encodes CASSLNTGGKQPQHF.

The gene calls are TRBV4-1 and TRBJ2-7; possibly TRBD2 for D (5 bases). Per germline, CDR1 MGHRA and CDR2 YSYEKL. Trimming cost V 4 bases and J 2 bases, with 6 bases left between them. CDR3 size: 12 residues. Here the CDR3 reads CASSRGAYEQYF. Written as DNA, the CDR3 is TGCGCCAGCAGCCGGGGAGCCTACGAGCAGTACTTC.

The chain recombines TRBV5-4 with TRBJ2-3; perhaps D is TRBD1 or TRBD2 (5 bases each). Germline V gives CDR1 SGHNT, CDR2 YYREEE (reference sequence). V dropped 2 bases and J dropped 5 bases, with 9 bases sitting between them. The CDR3 covers 13 residues. The CDR3 loop reads CASSLSGGDTQYF. CDR3 coding DNA: TGTGCCAGCAGCTTATCTGGGGGAGATACGCAGTATTTT.

This rearrangement joins TRBV2 to TRBJ2-7; possible D gene TRBD2, 6 bases. There are 14 residues in the CDR3. Germline V gene sequence: CDR1 SNHLY, CDR2 FYNNEI. Trimming removed 6 bases at V and 1 base at J, with 13 bases between. The CDR3 DNA sequence: TGTGCCAGCAGGGCGGGACGCCAATCCTACGAGCAGTACTTC. Protein: CASRAGRQSYEQYF.

This chain connects TRBV5-1 to TRBJ2-3; 10 bases line up with TRBD2. Trimming at V came to 4 bases and at J to 4 bases, leaving 9 bases not matched to a gene. The CDR3 loop spans 16 amino acids. Germline V gene data show CDR1 as SGHRS and CDR2 as YFSETQ. The CDR3 here is CASSLPGTSVPDTQYF. DNA of the CDR3: TGCGCCAGCAGCCTACCGGGGACTAGCGTCCCAGATACGCAGTATTTT.

This clone was detected once. This rearrangement joins TRBV5-1 to TRBJ1-3, with a possible D match to TRBD1 (6 bases). The V and J ends lost 2 bases and 1 base respectively, with 13 bases between them. The CDR3 runs 16 residues. The germline CDR1 and CDR2 sequences are SGHRS and YFSETQ. Here the CDR3 DNA reads TGCGCCAGCAGCTTAGGGACAATTTCTTCTGGAAACACCATATATTTT. It yields the protein CASSLGTISSGNTIYF.